The 29 T cell receptor beta chains in this list originate from one sample, sequenced in a study of beta chain features in type 1 diabetes. Study-level findings and limits: Across all four CD4+ subsets, people with type 1 diabetes showed modestly shorter TCRB CDR3s.

Of the isolated RNA, all was reverse transcribed, and so the sequenced material was expressed TCRB transcripts. Method: immunoSEQ multiplex PCR; TCRdb's copy keeps in-frame clones and lacks some. This table has roughly 100,000 clones, under 30% appearing once. These receptors' antigens are unknown. The sequenced sample was central memory CD4+ T cells from blood. These receptors were obtained from a woman under 30 with type 1 diabetes.

This clone was seen a handful of times. The V gene is TRBV6-6, the J gene TRBJ2-1, with 7 nucleotides matching TRBD1. Trimming at V came to 5 bases and at J to 3 bases, leaving 7 bases not matched to a gene. The CDR3 is made up of 15 amino acids. Looked up from germline, CDR1 is MNHNY and CDR2 is SVGAGI (reference sequence). The CDR3 nucleotides are TGTGCCAGCAGTACTCAGGGGGATCTCTACAATGAGCAGTTCTTC. It translates to CASSTQGDLYNEQFF.

This clone was observed many times. CDR3 sequence (DNA): TGTGCCAGCAGAGGGTGGACAGGGCTACGAGAGCAGTACTTC. Its translation: CASRGWTGLREQYF. This chain connects TRBV7-2 to TRBJ2-7; 8 bases are a match to TRBD1. Germline V gene data show CDR1 as SGHTA and CDR2 as FQGNSA. The V segment lost 6 bases and the J segment 7 bases; nucleotides outside the gene matches: 11. The length of the CDR3 is 14 residues.

This chain links TRBV7-9 with TRBJ2-3; a weak D match, TRBD2 (6 bases). The length of the CDR3 is 15 residues. CDR1 is SEHNR, CDR2 FQNEAQ, per germline (reference sequence). The V and J ends lost 1 base and 0 bases respectively, with 8 bases between them. CDR3 sequence: CASSLVGTSTDTQYF. DNA for the CDR3: TGTGCCAGCAGCTTAGTCGGGACTAGCACAGATACGCAGTATTTT.

The chain recombines TRBV5-6 with TRBJ1-2, with TRBD1 matching over 8 bases. Losses at the gene ends were 3 bases for V and 5 bases for J; bases not matched to a gene: 6. The CDR3 has 14 residues. Germline CDR1 SGHDT, CDR2 YYEEEE. The CDR3 protein is CASSSTGVGYGYTF. DNA of the CDR3: TGTGCCAGCAGCTCGACAGGGGTTGGGTATGGCTACACCTTC.

V is TRBV18 and J is TRBJ2-2; D ambiguous. The CDR3 is made up of 14 amino acids. Germline CDR1 is KGHSH and CDR2 is LQKENI. V shed 3 bases and J shed 6 bases, with 11 bases lying between them. The CDR3 here is CASSPLAYAGELFF. DNA for the CDR3: TGTGCCAGCTCACCTTTGGCATACGCCGGGGAGCTGTTTTTT.

The chain recombines TRBV19 with TRBJ2-5; 8 bases align to TRBD2. CDR1 LNHDA and CDR2 SQIVND come from the germline V gene (reference sequence). V lost 7 bases to trimming and J lost 4 bases; unmatched junction nucleotides: 5. The CDR3 has 13 amino acids. This CDR3 is CASNPGGTETQYF. CDR3 nucleotide sequence: TGTGCCAGTAACCCGGGAGGGACAGAGACCCAGTACTTC.

This chain connects TRBV5-1 to TRBJ1-3, with 8 bases aligning to TRBD1. CDR3 length: 14 amino acids. Per the germline V gene, CDR1 is SGHRS and CDR2 is YFSETQ. J was trimmed by 3 bases and V by 3 bases; bases with no gene match: 2. This chain's CDR3 is CASSSGQGGNTIYF. The CDR3 nucleotides are TGCGCCAGCAGCTCCGGACAGGGTGGAAACACCATATATTTT.

V is TRBV6-6 and J is TRBJ1-2; 9 bases align to TRBD1. The CDR3 sequence is 14 residues long. Germline V gene data show CDR1 as MNHNY and CDR2 as SVGAGI (reference sequence). The V gene end was trimmed by 7 bases and the J gene end by 4 bases; junction bases not matched to a gene: 7. The CDR3 sequence is CASNPGQGFYGYTF. The CDR3 region has the DNA TGTGCCAGCAACCCGGGACAGGGCTTCTATGGCTACACCTTC.

The chain joins TRBV9 to TRBJ2-3; unclear D gene. The CDR3 extends over 15 amino acids. Trimming took off 1 base at V and 5 bases at J, with 14 bases between the two ends. The germline CDR1 and CDR2 sequences are SGDLS and YYNGEE. Written as DNA, the CDR3 is TGTGCCAGCAGCGTAATAGGCCATGGCGGAGATACGCAGTATTTT. Its translation is CASSVIGHGGDTQYF.

In its sample, this clone was seen a few times. The CDR3 loop is CAISDPGQLTWYGYTF. In DNA form, the CDR3 reads TGTGCCATCAGTGACCCGGGACAGCTAACTTGGTATGGCTACACCTTC. The chain links TRBV10-3 to TRBJ1-2; TRBD1 matches 7 bases. This CDR3 comprises 16 residues. Germline V CDR1 and CDR2: ENHRY, SYGVKD. The junction had 12 bases not matched to a gene; V was cut back by 3 bases and J by 5 bases.

This clone has only a few counts. The CDR3: CASSLAAGVNQPQHF. CDR3 DNA sequence: TGTGCCAGCAGCTTGGCCGCAGGGGTCAATCAGCCCCAGCATTTT. The chain links TRBV5-5 to TRBJ1-5; possible D gene TRBD1, 6 bases. Germline V CDR1 and CDR2: SGHKS, YYEKEE (reference sequence). Trimming removed 0 bases from V and 3 bases from J, with 10 bases in between. The CDR3 runs to 15 residues.

The chain uses TRBV6-6 and TRBJ2-7; tentative D call: TRBD2 (6 bases). Per germline, CDR1 MNHNY and CDR2 SVGAGI (reference sequence). Trimming shortened V by 5 bases and J by 5 bases, and 16 bases separated the two germline ends. The CDR3 spans 14 residues. DNA of the CDR3: TGTGCCAGCAGTAGTAGAACGGGAGTGAACGAGCAGTACTTC. This codes for CASSSRTGVNEQYF.

In this sample, this clone turned up a few times. This rearrangement joins TRBV4-1 to TRBJ2-5; 13 positions match TRBD2. Germline loops: CDR1 MGHRA, CDR2 YSYEKL. This CDR3 contains 17 residues. V was pared by 1 base and J by 2 bases, with 4 bases of the junction left unmatched. CDR3 in DNA: TGCGCCAGCAGCCAAGGGGAACTAGCGGGAGGGCAAGAGACCCAGTACTTC. Translation: CASSQGELAGGQETQYF.

This clone has only a few counts. The chain has TRBV19 and TRBJ2-4, with D perhaps TRBD1 (5 bases). Germline-derived CDR1 and CDR2 are LNHDA and SQIVND (reference sequence). The length of the CDR3 is 15 residues. V was pared by 4 bases and J by 2 bases, with 12 bases between. As DNA, the CDR3 is TGTGCCAGTAGTACGCCAGGGTTGCCCAAAAACATTCAGTACTTC. It encodes CASSTPGLPKNIQYF.

This chain connects TRBV7-2 to TRBJ2-7; TRBD1 agrees at 10 bases. The length of the CDR3 is 13 residues. V lost 5 bases, J lost 5 bases, and 3 bases stayed unmatched. Germline CDR1 and CDR2: SGHTA and FQGNSA. The CDR3 DNA reads TGTGCCAGCAGCCCGGGACAGGGGAACGAGCAGTACTTC. Protein product: CASSPGQGNEQYF. Based on the CDR3 plus reference TRBV7-2 and TRBJ2-7, the full variable domain is GAGVSQSPSNKVTEKGKDVELRCDPISGHTALYWYRQSLGQGLEFLIYFQGNSAPDKSGLPSDRFSAERTGGSVSTLTIQRTQQEDSAVYLCASSPGQGNEQYFGPGTRLTVT.

This clone was recorded a few times. The chain couples TRBV28 to TRBJ2-1; 10 nucleotides line up with TRBD2. V was pared by 6 bases and J by 5 bases, with 7 bases of the junction left unmatched. This CDR3 spans 15 amino acids. Germline V CDR1 and CDR2: MDHEN, SYDVKM. The CDR3 here is CASRGASGSDNEQFF. CDR3 bases: TGTGCCAGCAGGGGGGCTAGCGGGAGTGACAATGAGCAGTTCTTC.

The chain employs TRBV30 and TRBJ2-3; D unresolved. Germline CDR1 reads GTSNPN; CDR2 reads SVGIG (reference sequence). This CDR3 comprises 14 residues. Trimming removed 5 bases at V and 6 bases at J, with 18 bases between. CDR3: CAWVPPVASDTQYF. The CDR3, as DNA: TGTGCCTGGGTACCCCCAGTGGCTAGTGATACGCAGTATTTT.

This chain uses TRBV7-9 with TRBJ1-2; possible D gene TRBD1, 5 bases. Germline V gives CDR1 SEHNR, CDR2 FQNEAQ (reference sequence). The V gene lost 3 bases and the J gene lost 7 bases, with 18 bases spanning the gap. This CDR3 is 15 amino acids long. The CDR3 region has the DNA TGTGCCAGCAGCTTGGGCCCCGGAGGGGATAGTGGCTACACCTTC. This sequence encodes CASSLGPGGDSGYTF.

This clone was recorded a few times. The V and J genes are TRBV6-1 and TRBJ2-4; a weak D match, TRBD2 (5 bases). The CDR3 contains 16 residues. V gave up 1 base and J gave up 0 bases, with 10 bases separating them. Germline CDR1 reads MNHNS; CDR2 reads SASEGT. The CDR3 spells CASSEGSGLAKNIQYF. The CDR3 DNA sequence: TGTGCCAGCAGTGAAGGCAGTGGACTAGCCAAAAACATTCAGTACTTC.

The sample holds a few counts of this clone. This chain links TRBV18 with TRBJ2-2; maybe TRBD1 (6 bases). The CDR3 covers 14 residues. V gave up 6 bases and J gave up 1 base, with 9 bases separating them. Germline-derived CDR1 and CDR2 are KGHSH and LQKENI. CDR3 sequence (DNA): TGTGCCAGCTCCGAGGGACAGAACACCGGGGAGCTGTTTTTT. Amino acids: CASSEGQNTGELFF.

This clone was counted only a few times. The genes are TRBV2 and TRBJ2-3, with 7 bases identical to TRBD2. V dropped 7 bases and J dropped 0; count of bases not matched to a gene: 4. The CDR3 length is 14 residues. Germline CDR1 reads SNHLY; CDR2 reads FYNNEI. In DNA, the CDR3 is TGTGCCAGCAAGAGCGGGACTAGCACAGATACGCAGTATTTT. Its translation: CASKSGTSTDTQYF.

The genes are TRBV6-1 and TRBJ2-3; D might be TRBD1 (5 bases). Trimming took off 7 bases at V and 5 bases at J, with 10 bases between the two ends. In germline, CDR1 is MNHNS, CDR2 SASEGT. There are 12 residues in the CDR3. CDR3 nucleotide sequence: TGTGCCAGCATGCAGGGTCGAGATACGCAGTATTTT. Translating it yields CASMQGRDTQYF.

In this sample, this clone turned up a few times. The chain couples TRBV7-9 to TRBJ2-2; 7 positions match TRBD1. The CDR3 sequence is 14 residues long. The ends lost 5 bases at V and 6 bases at J; junction bases unmatched: 6. The germline V gene encodes CDR1 SEHNR and CDR2 FQNEAQ (reference sequence). The CDR3 loop reads CASSPDRVAGELFF. In nucleotides, the CDR3 is TGTGCCAGCAGCCCCGACAGGGTTGCCGGGGAGCTGTTTTTT.

The chain carries TRBV4-3 and TRBJ2-5; 9 bases fit TRBD2. V dropped 2 bases and J dropped 1; count of bases not matched to a gene: 14. The CDR3 loop spans 19 amino acids. In germline, CDR1 is LGHNA, CDR2 YSLEER. CDR3 nucleotides: TGCGCCAGCAGCCAACGTTCTAGCGGGGAGGGGGGGGCCCAAGAGACCCAGTACTTC. Amino acids: CASSQRSSGEGGAQETQYF.

This chain joins TRBV4-1 and TRBJ2-4; TRBD2 matches 9 bases. CDR1 and CDR2 (germline): MGHRA, YSYEKL. The CDR3 is 15 amino acids. Trimming cost V 8 bases and J 7 bases; bases outside gene matches: 12. CDR3 residues: CASGIDSGSWNIQYF. In DNA, the CDR3 is TGCGCCAGCGGGATCGATAGCGGGAGTTGGAACATTCAGTACTTC.

The V call is TRBV7-3, the J call TRBJ2-3; TRBD1 matches 7 bases. The V gene's germline CDR1 is SGHTA and CDR2 FQGTGA. This CDR3 has 16 residues. After removal of 5 bases from V and 2 bases from J, the junction contained 10 bases not matched to a gene. This chain's CDR3 is CASSPGTDTSTDTQYF. The CDR3 region has the DNA TGTGCCAGCAGCCCCGGGACAGACACTTCCACAGATACGCAGTATTTT. The full variable domain, in which reference TRBV7-3 and TRBJ2-3 provide the parts outside the CDR3, is GAGVSQTPSNKVTEKGKYVELRCDPISGHTALYWYRQSLGQGPEFLIYFQGTGAADDSGLPNDRFFAVRPEGSVSTLKIQRTERGDSAVYLCASSPGTDTSTDTQYFGPGTRLTVL.

This chain links TRBV5-1 with TRBJ2-3; D is unresolved. CDR1 and CDR2 (germline): SGHRS, YFSETQ. The CDR3 length is 16 residues. The V gene lost 2 bases and the J gene lost 0 bases, with 13 bases spanning the gap. The CDR3 spells CASSLGNTASTDTQYF. CDR3 sequence (DNA): TGCGCCAGCAGCTTAGGTAACACAGCTAGCACAGATACGCAGTATTTT.

This clone was seen only a few times. The rearrangement joins TRBV4-2 to TRBJ2-7; TRBD2 matches at 8 bases. Germline V gene sequence: CDR1 LGHNA, CDR2 YNFKEQ. V trimming: 0 bases; J trimming: 2 bases; junction bases outside the gene matches: 6. This CDR3 region has 16 residues. The CDR3 coding sequence is TGTGCCAGCAGCCAAGATCCATTCGGGAGGGCCTACGAGCAGTACTTC. Protein sequence: CASSQDPFGRAYEQYF.

This clone was seen a handful of times. The genes are TRBV7-9 and TRBJ2-2; no clear D gene. V lost 5 bases, J lost 0 bases, and 16 bases lay in between. In germline, CDR1 is SEHNR, CDR2 FQNEAQ (reference sequence). There are 17 residues in the CDR3. For the CDR3, the DNA is TGTGCCAGCAGCACCCCTATTGTCCACTCGAACACCGGGGAGCTGTTTTTT. The encoded protein is CASSTPIVHSNTGELFF.